This T cell receptor (beta chain) was observed in a study of blood T cell repertoires in COVID-19. Study at large: From the United States, Italy and Spain came samples of acute and convalescent COVID-19. Sample material is recorded as cDNA or gDNA derived from T cells, B-cell-depleted T cells, or PBMCs.

This CDR3 has 12 residues. V was pared by 3 bases and J by 5 bases, with 7 bases between. CDR1 and CDR2 from the germline V gene are SNHLY and FYNNEI. The data were produced by immunoSEQ multiplex PCR, yet TCRdb's version contains in-frame clones alone and is incomplete. The data hold about 100,000 clones, with about 85% observed a single time. In the case of this clone: The same CDR3 also results from other DNA sequences found in this sample.

This sequence joins TRBV2 and TRBJ1-1, with D unclear. The sequenced material came from peripheral blood. The receptor's source is a human donor in a cohort sampled during active COVID-19. Here the CDR3 reads CASSEGGTEAFF. The CDR3 coding sequence is TGTGCCAGCAGTGAGGGAGGGACTGAAGCTTTCTTT.